The present T cell receptor (beta chain) was sequenced within a study of post-analysis software for immune sequencing data (dated by TCRdb to between 2014 and 2016). Describing the broader study: Recorded disease courses included relapsing-remitting, secondary progressive and progressive-relapsing multiple sclerosis, with some patients lacking subtype annotation. The multiple sclerosis patient repertoires were compared with some twelve previously published healthy control repertoires from donors aged 6 to 25 years. A subset of samples was prepared in parallel using single-end sample barcoding, then pooled and co-amplified after Illumina adapter ligation. Beyond this particular receptor, the publication reports: The multiple sclerosis patient group was slightly younger than the control group. Direct clustering with F measure showed strong co-clustering of samples prepared in the same batch, prompting a batch-effect correction. Multiple sclerosis patients had significantly lower normalized Chao1 diversity than controls, a result that suggests substantial peripheral T-cell clonal expansion. Patients showed significantly higher frequencies than controls for five TRBV segments, among them TRBV5-6, TRBV5-1 and TRBV20-1.

TCR beta repertoires were profiled from peripheral blood of over 10 young patients with multiple sclerosis to demonstrate the VDJtools post-analysis software. The multiple sclerosis patients were children and adolescents between roughly 6 and 16 years of age. The germline V gene yields SGHRS for CDR1 and YFSETQ for CDR2. Measured from the cysteine to the phenylalanine, the CDR3 is 15 residues long. Solely the CDR3 DNA is kept, with 45 bases framed from the first base. The junction carries 16 bases between V and J, which are trimmed by 4 bases and 2 bases respectively. The library was produced with PCR. Sequencing instrument: Illumina HiSeq 2500. To reduce PCR and sequencing biases, unique molecular identifiers were built into the TCR beta cDNA libraries. Per 1 to 10 million input T cells, some 500,000 cDNA molecules were obtained, such that each molecule approximated one T cell. The patient libraries were prepared and sequenced with the same protocol used for the earlier healthy control dataset. Samples belonging to the same batch were prepared together, multiplexed and sequenced on a shared HiSeq lane. The study's processing was this. Raw barcoded reads were processed with MIGEC, and single-read molecular identifier groups were discarded before consensus assembly and CDR3 extraction. VDJtools was used for post-analysis of the clonotype tables, with diversity normalized by down-sampling every dataset to the smallest sample size. Repertoire overlap clustering matched CDR3 amino acid but not nucleotide sequences to correct batch-related cross-sample contamination. TCRdb handled the public reads itself, with Q25 trimming in fastp and clone calling in MiXCR, and kept productive beta chains. Every CDR3 protein is listed once, alongside the most common genes and DNA of its rows. In this record, the V and J calls reflect TCRdb's handling and not the investigators' own analysis. The sample table records about 540,000 distinct CDR3 sequences; around 31% of these occur just once. Of the sample, 4.5% to 7.5% is held by the ten largest clones.

On this clonotype itself: This clone's antigen is unknown. Nothing much larger sits one base from this clone, and base qualities are not available.

The sequenced sample consisted of blood. The receptor's source is a girl aged 2-17 years with multiple sclerosis. The rearranged segments are TRBV5-1 and TRBJ2-7, with TRBD2 perhaps the D gene, on 6 matching bases. The base sequence is TGCGCCAGCAGCGCGGGACCGCACGGTCCCTACGAGCAGTACTTC. Its protein product is CASSAGPHGPYEQYF.